A selection of T cell receptor beta chains follows, all from one sample in a study of cytomegalovirus exposure and HLA in healthy donors. The repertoire was sequenced with immunoSEQ multiplex PCR; TCRdb's copy has only in-frame clones and lacks some. The sample records more than 85,000 clones, approximately 91% being singletons. Sequencing was performed on PBMCs. The receptors shown here come from a woman aged 18-29 years in good health and CMV-seronegative. The CDR3 runs from the conserved cysteine through the conserved F or W. Fields, in order: clone size, D gene, J gene, V gene, CDR3 DNA, CDR3 protein. D genes are given only for firm matches. The size of a clone is reported for some rows only, either as once, few or many, or as a class for expanded clones.

clone_size: -
d_call: -
j_call: TRBJ1-5
v_call: TRBV6-5
cdr3_nt: TGTGCCAGCAGTTACTCCGAGGGTGTTTCGCAGCATTTT
cdr3_aa: CASSYSEGVSQHF

clone_size: few
d_call: TRBD1
j_call: TRBJ1-2
v_call: TRBV4-2
cdr3_nt: TGTGCCAGCAGCCAAGATCTTGGGGACAGGGGTTTTCGGGGCTACACCTTC
cdr3_aa: CASSQDLGDRGFRGYTF

clone_size: -
d_call: -
j_call: TRBJ1-2
v_call: TRBV28
cdr3_nt: TGTGCCAGCAGTTTAGGGGCCAGGGTCCATGGCTACACCTTC
cdr3_aa: CASSLGARVHGYTF

clone_size: -
d_call: -
j_call: TRBJ1-2
v_call: TRBV25-1
cdr3_nt: TGTGCCAGCAGTAATACGGGAGAGAACTATGGCTACACCTTC
cdr3_aa: CASSNTGENYGYTF

clone_size: -
d_call: -
j_call: TRBJ1-6
v_call: TRBV6-6
cdr3_nt: TGTGCCAGCAGTTACCGAGAGTCACCCCTCCACTTT
cdr3_aa: CASSYRESPLHF

clone_size: -
d_call: TRBD2
j_call: TRBJ2-1
v_call: TRBV15
cdr3_nt: TGTGCCACCAGCAGAGTTCTAGCGGGAGGAGGTGAGCAGTTCTTC
cdr3_aa: CATSRVLAGGGEQFF

clone_size: -
d_call: -
j_call: TRBJ2-3
v_call: TRBV4-2
cdr3_nt: TGTGCCAGCAGCCAAGATCCCACCAGAACAGAATCCCGTCCGCAGTATTTT
cdr3_aa: CASSQDPTRTESRPQYF

clone_size: -
d_call: TRBD1
j_call: TRBJ2-1
v_call: TRBV19
cdr3_nt: TGTGCCAGTAGTATAGACGGGACAGGGTATGAGCAGTTCTTC
cdr3_aa: CASSIDGTGYEQFF

clone_size: -
d_call: -
j_call: TRBJ1-1
v_call: TRBV4-1
cdr3_nt: TGCGCCAGCAGCCGAATACCGGGGGTACCGAACACTGAAGCTTTCTTT
cdr3_aa: CASSRIPGVPNTEAFF

clone_size: -
d_call: -
j_call: TRBJ2-1
v_call: TRBV2
cdr3_nt: TGTGCCAGCAGTGATTCGAGAGGGGGAATTTCTAACAATGAGCAGTTCTTC
cdr3_aa: CASSDSRGGISNNEQFF

clone_size: -
d_call: -
j_call: TRBJ1-2
v_call: TRBV4-3
cdr3_nt: TGCGCCAGCAGCCAAGGGTTAGGAGAACTCTATGGCTACACCTTC
cdr3_aa: CASSQGLGELYGYTF

clone_size: once
d_call: TRBD2
j_call: TRBJ2-7
v_call: TRBV28
cdr3_nt: TGTGCCAGCACTGGCGGGAGCTACGAGCAGTACTTC
cdr3_aa: CASTGGSYEQYF

clone_size: -
d_call: TRBD1
j_call: TRBJ1-1
v_call: TRBV28
cdr3_nt: TGTGCCAGCAGCCTTATGGGACAGGAAGCTTTCTTT
cdr3_aa: CASSLMGQEAFF

clone_size: once
d_call: TRBD1
j_call: TRBJ2-7
v_call: TRBV6-4
cdr3_nt: TGTGCCAGCAGTGACTCAGGGGGCACGGCTCCCTACGAGCAGTACTTC
cdr3_aa: CASSDSGGTAPYEQYF

clone_size: -
d_call: TRBD2
j_call: TRBJ2-1
v_call: TRBV7-3
cdr3_nt: TGTGCCAGCAGCCCTCTGTCAACTAGCGGGAGTGCGGGTGAGCAGTTCTTC
cdr3_aa: CASSPLSTSGSAGEQFF

clone_size: -
d_call: TRBD1
j_call: TRBJ1-2
v_call: TRBV30
cdr3_nt: TGTGCCTGGAGTCCCTTGACAGGGCTTAATGGCTACACCTTC
cdr3_aa: CAWSPLTGLNGYTF

clone_size: once
d_call: TRBD1
j_call: TRBJ2-7
v_call: TRBV19
cdr3_nt: TGTGCCAGTAGTTACGACAGGGGACACTCCTACGAGCAGTACTTC
cdr3_aa: CASSYDRGHSYEQYF

clone_size: once
d_call: TRBD2
j_call: TRBJ2-1
v_call: TRBV9
cdr3_nt: TGTGCCAGCAGCGAGCGGGAGTACTCCAATGAGCAGTTCTTC
cdr3_aa: CASSEREYSNEQFF

clone_size: -
d_call: TRBD1
j_call: TRBJ2-7
v_call: TRBV5-5
cdr3_nt: TGTGCCAGCCACCCGGGACAGGTCCTAGGAAGCTCCTACGAGCAGTACTTC
cdr3_aa: CASHPGQVLGSSYEQYF

clone_size: -
d_call: -
j_call: TRBJ2-7
v_call: TRBV5-6
cdr3_nt: TGTGCCAGCAGCTTGGGGCCGTACTACGAGCAGTACTTC
cdr3_aa: CASSLGPYYEQYF

clone_size: few
d_call: TRBD2
j_call: TRBJ2-7
v_call: TRBV27
cdr3_nt: TGTGCCAGCAGACTAGCGGGGTCCTACGAGCAGTACTTC
cdr3_aa: CASRLAGSYEQYF

clone_size: -
d_call: -
j_call: TRBJ1-2
v_call: TRBV7-9
cdr3_nt: TGTGCCACCCCTCCGGGGGGGACCGAATTCTATGGCTACACCTTC
cdr3_aa: CATPPGGTEFYGYTF

clone_size: once
d_call: -
j_call: TRBJ2-2
v_call: TRBV7-9
cdr3_nt: TGTGCCAGCAGCCCTCCCGGGACACCGAGGAACACCGGGGAGCTGTTTTTT
cdr3_aa: CASSPPGTPRNTGELFF

clone_size: once
d_call: -
j_call: TRBJ2-7
v_call: TRBV28
cdr3_nt: TGTGCCAGCAGCCACCGAGGTCGCGGGGCGGGAAGCTCCTACGAGCAGTACTTC
cdr3_aa: CASSHRGRGAGSSYEQYF

clone_size: -
d_call: -
j_call: TRBJ2-7
v_call: TRBV27
cdr3_nt: TGTGCCAGCAGTTTATCGCTGAGGAGCGAGCAGTACTTC
cdr3_aa: CASSLSLRSEQYF

clone_size: -
d_call: TRBD1
j_call: TRBJ1-6
v_call: TRBV5-1
cdr3_nt: TGCGCCAGCAGCCTAACAGGGGTAAGTTCACCCCTCCACTTT
cdr3_aa: CASSLTGVSSPLHF

clone_size: once
d_call: -
j_call: TRBJ2-5
v_call: TRBV7-9
cdr3_nt: TGTGCCAGCAGCTCCATAGACACGGTCGAGTATAAGTACGAGACCCAGTACTTC
cdr3_aa: CASSSIDTVEYKYETQYF

clone_size: -
d_call: -
j_call: TRBJ2-3
v_call: TRBV27
cdr3_nt: TGTGCCACTTCGCACAGGGGCACAGATACGCAGTATTTT
cdr3_aa: CATSHRGTDTQYF

clone_size: -
d_call: -
j_call: TRBJ2-1
v_call: TRBV4-3
cdr3_nt: TGCGCCAGCAGCCCTACTCCCTGGGGCGTGCAGTTCTTC
cdr3_aa: CASSPTPWGVQFF

clone_size: -
d_call: -
j_call: TRBJ2-5
v_call: TRBV6-6
cdr3_nt: TGTGCCAGCAGTTACGCAGAAGAGACCCAGTACTTC
cdr3_aa: CASSYAEETQYF

clone_size: -
d_call: -
j_call: TRBJ2-5
v_call: TRBV5-1
cdr3_nt: TGCGCCAGCAGCCGGGGGGCGCAACAAGAGACCCAGTACTTC
cdr3_aa: CASSRGAQQETQYF

clone_size: -
d_call: TRBD1
j_call: TRBJ2-3
v_call: TRBV15
cdr3_nt: TGTGCCACCCTGCCCGGGACAGGGGGCCCAGATACGCAGTATTTT
cdr3_aa: CATLPGTGGPDTQYF

clone_size: -
d_call: -
j_call: TRBJ1-2
v_call: TRBV30
cdr3_nt: TGTGCCTCCCCCCCTTCTGGAGACTATGGCTACACCTTC
cdr3_aa: CASPPSGDYGYTF

clone_size: -
d_call: TRBD1
j_call: TRBJ1-5
v_call: TRBV30
cdr3_nt: TGTGCCTGGAGCGTCCGGGACAGGGGGCATCAGCCCCAGCATTTT
cdr3_aa: CAWSVRDRGHQPQHF

clone_size: -
d_call: TRBD2
j_call: TRBJ2-3
v_call: TRBV4-3
cdr3_nt: TGCGCCAGCAGCCAAGACAGTGGACTAGCGGGATTAGATACGCAGTATTTT
cdr3_aa: CASSQDSGLAGLDTQYF

clone_size: -
d_call: -
j_call: TRBJ1-5
v_call: TRBV28
cdr3_nt: TGTGCCAGCCGCGATAATCAGCCCCAGCATTTT
cdr3_aa: CASRDNQPQHF

clone_size: -
d_call: TRBD1
j_call: TRBJ2-2
v_call: TRBV27
cdr3_nt: TGTGCCAGCAGTTTTGACAGGGCGAACACCGGGGAGCTGTTTTTT
cdr3_aa: CASSFDRANTGELFF

clone_size: -
d_call: TRBD1
j_call: TRBJ2-1
v_call: TRBV15
cdr3_nt: TGTGCCACCAGCAGAGGGACAGGGGGAGCTATCTACAATGAGCAGTTCTTC
cdr3_aa: CATSRGTGGAIYNEQFF

clone_size: once
d_call: TRBD2
j_call: TRBJ2-3
v_call: TRBV11-3
cdr3_nt: TGTGCCAGCAGCTTAGGACTAGCGGGGGTTTCAGATACGCAGTATTTT
cdr3_aa: CASSLGLAGVSDTQYF

clone_size: few
d_call: -
j_call: TRBJ2-5
v_call: TRBV7-9
cdr3_nt: TGTGCCAGCAGACACCATACAGGGTACGAGACCCAGTACTTC
cdr3_aa: CASRHHTGYETQYF

clone_size: -
d_call: TRBD2
j_call: TRBJ2-3
v_call: TRBV7-2
cdr3_nt: TGTGCCAGCAGCTTGTCTAGCGGGAGGCTCGGGAGCACAGATACGCAGTATTTT
cdr3_aa: CASSLSSGRLGSTDTQYF

clone_size: -
d_call: -
j_call: TRBJ1-1
v_call: TRBV6-5
cdr3_nt: TGTGCCAGCAGTTACTCCGGGGGCACTGAAGCTTTCTTT
cdr3_aa: CASSYSGGTEAFF

clone_size: -
d_call: -
j_call: TRBJ2-7
v_call: TRBV10-3
cdr3_nt: TGTGCCATCAGTAGACAGACCGACTACGAGCAGTACTTC
cdr3_aa: CAISRQTDYEQYF

clone_size: once
d_call: -
j_call: TRBJ2-5
v_call: TRBV14
cdr3_nt: TGTGCCAGCAGCCAAGACGTGCGGGGGCCAGAGACCCAGTACTTC
cdr3_aa: CASSQDVRGPETQYF

clone_size: -
d_call: TRBD1
j_call: TRBJ1-1
v_call: TRBV29-1
cdr3_nt: TGCAGCGGGGGACGACAGGGGCCTGAAGCTTTCTTT
cdr3_aa: CSGGRQGPEAFF

clone_size: -
d_call: TRBD1
j_call: TRBJ2-7
v_call: TRBV5-6
cdr3_nt: TGTGCCAGCAGCTTGGGAGGGGGCGGCTACGAGCAGTACTTC
cdr3_aa: CASSLGGGGYEQYF

clone_size: -
d_call: -
j_call: TRBJ1-1
v_call: TRBV27
cdr3_nt: TGTGCCAGCAGTTTAGGCACGAACACTGAAGCTTTCTTT
cdr3_aa: CASSLGTNTEAFF

clone_size: -
d_call: TRBD1
j_call: TRBJ1-3
v_call: TRBV13
cdr3_nt: TGTGCCAGCAGCTTAGTAGGCTTGGGGGACAGGGGAGACACCATATATTTT
cdr3_aa: CASSLVGLGDRGDTIYF

clone_size: -
d_call: -
j_call: TRBJ1-3
v_call: TRBV11-2
cdr3_nt: TGTGCCAGCAGCCCCCTTTCAGGGAGGGGAAACACCATATATTTT
cdr3_aa: CASSPLSGRGNTIYF

clone_size: -
d_call: -
j_call: TRBJ1-2
v_call: TRBV5-1
cdr3_nt: TGCGCCAGCAGCTTGGGACAGCTTTGGGGCTACACCTTC
cdr3_aa: CASSLGQLWGYTF

clone_size: -
d_call: TRBD1
j_call: TRBJ1-2
v_call: TRBV5-6
cdr3_nt: TGTGCCAGCAACCTATGGGGACAGGGGGCAAGTGGCTACACCTTC
cdr3_aa: CASNLWGQGASGYTF